This record covers a single T cell receptor beta chain. The CDR3 contains 14 residues. V shed 4 bases and J shed 8 bases, with 17 bases lying between them. Per germline, CDR1 SEHNR and CDR2 FQNEAQ (reference sequence). Repertoires were generated with immunoSEQ multiplex PCR, while TCRdb's copy carries only in-frame clones and drops some. Of about 22,000 clones in the sample, 70% to 90% are singletons; the top ten hold about 12%. The sample comes from a study of T cells after posttransplantation cyclophosphamide. Treatment was busulfan-fludarabine conditioning, a marrow graft, and cyclophosphamide on days +3 and +4.

The genes are TRBV7-9 and TRBJ1-2; D is unresolved. The sequence derives from a female patient in her 30s who received an allogeneic stem cell transplant from an unrelated donor, was CMV-positive, and had no GVHD. The T cells may partly be graft donor cells. The specimen was PBMCs, collected after allogeneic stem cell transplant with posttransplant cyclophosphamide. The CDR3 nucleotides read TGTGCCAGCAGCTCGACGGCCACAGAACGGGGCTACACCTTC. It is translated as CASSSTATERGYTF.